Listed below are T cell receptor beta chains from one sample, sequenced in a study of PD-1 blockade in classical Hodgkin lymphoma. The repertoire was sequenced with immunoSEQ multiplex PCR; TCRdb's copy has only in-frame clones and lacks some. Of about 37,000 clones in the sample, approximately 82% are singletons; the top ten hold about 15%. Sequencing used peripheral blood mononuclear cells (PBMCs), obtained before the second cycle of nivolumab. These receptor sequences come from a human donor with classical Hodgkin lymphoma. Both conserved end residues are part of each CDR3. D genes are given only for firm matches. Only part of the rows carry a size: once, few, many, or a class if the clone is expanded.

length,D,J,size,V,CDR3,DNA
15,NA,TRBJ2-1,NA,TRBV7-2,CASSFNRGLDNEQFF,TGTGCCAGCAGCTTTAATCGGGGGCTTGACAATGAGCAGTTCTTC
15,TRBD2,TRBJ2-2,NA,TRBV11-2,CASRAGLAGTGELFF,TGTGCCAGCAGAGCGGGACTAGCGGGAACCGGGGAGCTGTTTTTT
14,TRBD2,TRBJ2-2,NA,TRBV2,CASRRGAGTGELFF,TGTGCCAGCAGGCGGGGGGCCGGCACCGGGGAGCTGTTTTTT
12,NA,TRBJ2-3,NA,TRBV6-6,CASSSEGNTQYF,TGTGCCAGCAGTTCCGAAGGTAATACGCAGTATTTT
15,NA,TRBJ1-5,NA,TRBV7-2,CASSVMTGSHQPQHF,TGTGCCAGCAGCGTCATGACAGGATCCCATCAGCCCCAGCATTTT
11,NA,TRBJ2-5,few,TRBV5-1,CASSVQETQYF,TGCGCCAGCAGCGTCCAAGAGACCCAGTACTTC
16,TRBD1,TRBJ2-5,few,TRBV29-1,CSGHVDRDPVKETQYF,TGCAGCGGCCATGTGGACAGGGACCCCGTTAAAGAGACCCAGTACTTC
15,TRBD1,TRBJ1-6,NA,TRBV5-1,CASRQAGTGGSPLHF,TGCGCCAGCAGGCAAGCCGGGACAGGGGGATCACCCCTCCACTTT
13,NA,TRBJ2-2,few,TRBV7-6,CASSLAYTGELFF,TGTGCCAGCAGCTTAGCCTACACCGGGGAGCTGTTTTTT
21,TRBD1,TRBJ1-1,NA,TRBV14,CASSHTRRTGQGAVPNTEAFF,TGTGCCAGCAGCCACACCCGGAGGACGGGACAGGGGGCCGTTCCGAACACTGAAGCTTTCTTT
11,NA,TRBJ1-6,NA,TRBV30,CAWSREGHLHF,TGTGCCTGGAGTCGCGAGGGACACCTCCACTTT
12,TRBD1,TRBJ1-5,NA,TRBV5-6,CASSRTGGPQHF,TGTGCCAGCAGCAGGACAGGGGGGCCCCAGCATTTT
16,TRBD2,TRBJ2-7,NA,TRBV11-2,CASSLDGGVSSYEQYF,TGTGCCAGCAGCTTAGATGGGGGGGTCAGCTCCTACGAGCAGTACTTC
15,NA,TRBJ2-2,NA,TRBV18,CASSPAGTGTGELFF,TGTGCCAGCTCACCAGCGGGAACGGGGACCGGGGAGCTGTTTTTT
14,NA,TRBJ1-2,NA,TRBV19,CASSISSDSYGYTF,TGTGCCAGTAGTATATCCTCGGACAGCTATGGCTACACCTTC
12,NA,TRBJ2-2,NA,TRBV6-5,CASRRGGGELFF,TGTGCCAGCAGGCGGGGTGGCGGGGAGCTGTTTTTT
13,NA,TRBJ2-1,NA,TRBV7-3,CASSQRRDNEQFF,TGTGCCAGCAGCCAAAGACGAGACAATGAGCAGTTCTTC
13,NA,TRBJ2-3,NA,TRBV7-6,CASSLGFSDTQYF,TGTGCCAGCAGCTTGGGTTTTTCAGATACGCAGTATTTT
15,TRBD2,TRBJ2-1,NA,TRBV10-3,CAISLTSGGGLEQFF,TGTGCCATCAGCTTAACTAGCGGGGGAGGCCTCGAGCAGTTCTTC
15,NA,TRBJ2-7,NA,TRBV1,CTSTPGGRVPYEQYF,TGCACCAGCACCCCTGGGGGGCGCGTCCCCTACGAGCAGTACTTC
12,NA,TRBJ2-7,once,TRBV30,CAWSTRGYEQYF,TGTGCCTGGAGTACTAGGGGATACGAGCAGTACTTC
14,NA,TRBJ2-7,NA,TRBV18,CASSPLAGFYEQYF,TGTGCCAGCTCACCACTAGCCGGTTTCTACGAGCAGTACTTC
14,TRBD1,TRBJ2-2,NA,TRBV19,CASSMGQETGELFF,TGTGCCAGTAGTATGGGACAGGAGACCGGGGAGCTGTTTTTT
15,TRBD1,TRBJ2-1,NA,TRBV18,CASSPDRGIYNEQFF,TGTGCCAGCTCACCCGACAGGGGGATCTACAATGAGCAGTTCTTC
16,TRBD1,TRBJ1-1,NA,TRBV11-3,CASSLPLQGTDTEAFF,TGTGCCAGCAGCTTGCCCCTACAGGGGACGGACACTGAAGCTTTCTTT
15,TRBD2,TRBJ2-7,NA,TRBV5-6,CASSLVPSGQDEQYF,TGTGCCAGCAGCTTGGTACCTAGCGGGCAGGACGAGCAGTACTTC
15,TRBD2,TRBJ2-2,NA,TRBV29-1,CSVVLAGLNTGELFF,TGCAGCGTAGTACTAGCGGGTTTGAACACCGGGGAGCTGTTTTTT
14,NA,TRBJ2-7,NA,TRBV10-3,CAISTGRGSHEQYF,TGTGCCATCAGTACGGGACGGGGAAGCCACGAGCAGTACTTC
14,NA,TRBJ2-4,NA,TRBV7-2,CASSLNSAKNIQYF,TGTGCCAGCAGCTTGAACAGCGCCAAAAACATTCAGTACTTC
14,NA,TRBJ2-7,NA,TRBV5-1,CASSFEGGRYEQYF,TGCGCCAGCAGCTTCGAGGGAGGACGCTACGAGCAGTACTTC
15,NA,TRBJ2-3,NA,TRBV28,CASSPATGARLGQYF,TGTGCCAGCAGCCCTGCAACGGGGGCAAGGTTGGGGCAGTATTTT
14,NA,TRBJ2-7,NA,TRBV27,CASGRATDYYEQYF,TGTGCCAGTGGAAGGGCGACAGATTACTACGAGCAGTACTTC
14,NA,TRBJ1-1,NA,TRBV18,CASSPGGADTEAFF,TGTGCCAGCTCACCGGGGGGCGCGGACACTGAAGCTTTCTTT
15,NA,TRBJ2-7,few,TRBV7-2,CASSLRLLPSYEQYF,TGTGCCAGCAGCTTACGCCTATTACCCTCCTACGAGCAGTACTTC
13,NA,TRBJ2-7,NA,TRBV25-1,CASSGPAFNEQYF,TGTGCCAGCAGTGGACCCGCTTTCAACGAGCAGTACTTC
13,NA,TRBJ2-3,few,TRBV27,CASKSGWQDTQYF,TGTGCCAGCAAATCAGGGTGGCAAGATACGCAGTATTTT
14,NA,TRBJ1-2,few,TRBV6-5,CASREGGKNYGYTF,TGTGCCAGCAGAGAAGGCGGCAAGAACTATGGCTACACCTTC
16,TRBD2,TRBJ2-3,NA,TRBV5-1,CASSLRLASSTDTQYF,TGCGCCAGCAGCCTAAGACTAGCGAGTAGCACAGATACGCAGTATTTT
17,NA,TRBJ1-2,NA,TRBV19,CASSIDYQTVLTHGYTF,TGTGCCAGTAGTATAGATTACCAGACAGTACTCACCCATGGCTACACCTTC
17,TRBD2,TRBJ2-3,NA,TRBV2,CASSEPTSGGSTDTQYF,TGTGCCAGCAGTGAACCCACTAGCGGGGGGAGCACAGATACGCAGTATTTT
15,NA,TRBJ2-7,NA,TRBV9,CASSVTGRGSYEQYF,TGTGCCAGCAGCGTAACCGGCCGGGGTTCCTACGAGCAGTACTTC
17,TRBD1,TRBJ1-5,NA,TRBV7-9,CASSLAGGGVSNQPQHF,TGTGCCAGCAGCTTAGCAGGGGGCGGTGTGAGCAATCAGCCCCAGCATTTT
15,TRBD2,TRBJ2-2,NA,TRBV6-1,CASTLADPGGGELFF,TGTGCCAGCACCCTAGCGGACCCGGGGGGCGGGGAGCTGTTTTTT
10,NA,TRBJ1-2,NA,TRBV5-3,CARRMDLTTF,TGTGCCAGAAGGATGGATCTGACCACCTTC
13,NA,TRBJ2-2,NA,TRBV7-3,CASSSSRTGELFF,TGTGCCAGCAGCTCCAGCCGCACCGGGGAGCTGTTTTTT
14,NA,TRBJ1-1,once,TRBV7-6,CASSLGWGGTEAFF,TGTGCCAGCAGCTTAGGGTGGGGGGGGACTGAAGCTTTCTTT
15,NA,TRBJ2-3,NA,TRBV11-2,CASSLVGGGTDTQYF,TGTGCCAGCAGCTTAGTCGGGGGTGGGACAGATACGCAGTATTTT